Given below is one T cell receptor beta chain in context. Its cognate antigen is unknown. The source of the sample is a study of regulatory and conventional T cells in RAG deficiency. Blood CD4+ CD25-low CD127-high conventional T cells supplied the genomic DNA template. The study's findings and limits: Omenn syndrome and CID/AS patients had roughly 100-fold fewer unique Treg TCR beta sequences, versus approximately 10-fold elsewhere. RAG-deficient patients showed markedly lower Shannon entropy and higher Simpson indices than control T-cell subsets. Patient subsets had shorter CDR3s; Omenn Treg-Tconv overlap exceeded 75%.

Germline V gene sequence: CDR1 SGDLS, CDR2 YYNGEE. V was trimmed by 3 bases and J by 5 bases, leaving 14 bases between them. The CDR3 length is 14 residues. Only in-frame clones appear in the TCRdb table, and some are missing; sequencing was by immunoSEQ multiplex PCR. Here the sample spans 30,000 to 40,000 clones, about 70% being singletons. These same records also appear under a second study, on regulatory T cells. From that report: The PCR used 52 TRBV and 13 TRBJ primers. In patients, unique TRB V-J pairs were restricted and V/J usage skewed, especially in Tregs.

This sequence originates from a human donor in good health. The sequenced material came from CD4+ effector T cells sorted from blood. The chain couples TRBV9 to TRBJ2-5; no reliable D call. CDR3 sequence reads: CASSDLGYGETQYF. The CDR3 DNA sequence: TGTGCCAGCAGCGACCTAGGGTACGGGGAGACCCAGTACTTC.